The clone carrying this TCR beta chain was seen at least ten times. Its antigen is not known. V shed 4 bases and J shed 4 bases, with 12 bases lying between them. This CDR3 is 14 amino acids long. Germline V gene sequence: CDR1 SGHRS, CDR2 YFSETQ. Researchers prepared the TCRbeta library using unique molecular identifiers, the study reports. Using its own MiXCR run on the PCR reads, TCRdb lists one record per CDR3 protein. The sample consists of 200,000 to 250,000 distinct CDR3 sequences, approximately 8.9% of them appearing once. The record originates from a study of T-cell reconstitution after alpha-beta-depleted transplantation in children. Overall study findings and caveats: The study reportedly traced alpha-beta T cells about two months after transplant to several hundred expanded graft clones.

Source: PBMCs, mostly from graft donor cells, taken 180 days after TCRalphabeta/CD19-depleted stem cell transplant. This clonotype was obtained from a male patient under 18 who had a stem cell transplant for acute lymphoblastic leukemia, so the T cells may come from the graft donor. V is TRBV5-1 and J is TRBJ2-1, with D maybe TRBD2 (6 bases). The CDR3 loop is CASSVGLLYNEQFF. The CDR3 bases are TGCGCCAGCAGCGTGGGACTGCTGTACAATGAGCAGTTCTTC.